This TCR beta chain was recorded in a study of blood T cell repertoires in COVID-19. As for the study in general: Acute-phase and convalescent COVID-19 samples originated in the United States, Italy and Spain. T cells, B-cell-depleted T cells, or PBMCs provided the cDNA or gDNA that served as material.

As processed by the authors: Reference gene primer amplification in the assay estimated nucleated cell counts. Sequenced by immunoSEQ multiplex PCR; TCRdb stores in-frame clones only, minus some. That table gives V, J and clone size, and the DNA gave D and trimming. The sample records some 370,000 clones, 80% to 90% being singletons. Germline V CDR1 and CDR2: SNHLY, FYNNEI. The CDR3 is 14 residues long. The V and J ends lost 6 bases and 7 bases respectively, with 16 bases between them. Patients from Seattle were sampled longitudinally, starting during active infection. The source is a young woman with COVID-19, enrolled during active disease. The sample was peripheral blood. This chain connects TRBV2 to TRBJ1-5, with D unresolved. The CDR3 is CASSSSSGVQPQHF. The CDR3 nucleotides read TGTGCCAGCAGCAGCTCATCGGGAGTACAGCCCCAGCATTTT.